The clone carrying this T cell receptor beta chain was counted many times. The CDR3 has 15 amino acids. Germline assignment: CDR1 SGHKS and CDR2 YYEKEE (reference sequence). The V segment lost 3 bases and the J segment 8 bases; nucleotides outside the gene matches: 10. This sample stems from a study of blood T cells in healthy people across ages. A second PCR of about 7 to 12 cycles used a sample-barcoded 5' primer and a J-beta primer mix. TCRdb analysed the 5' RACE reads with MiXCR anew, one entry per CDR3 protein. The profile shows about 730,000 distinct CDR3 sequences, roughly two fifths of them singletons.

The rearrangement joins TRBV5-5 to TRBJ2-1; TRBD2 matches 8 bases. The sequenced material came from blood. This TCR was recovered from a woman aged 55-69 years in good health. The CDR3 region is CASSSSGGWLDEQFF. The CDR3 bases are TGTGCCAGCAGCTCCTCGGGGGGGTGGCTCGATGAGCAGTTCTTC.